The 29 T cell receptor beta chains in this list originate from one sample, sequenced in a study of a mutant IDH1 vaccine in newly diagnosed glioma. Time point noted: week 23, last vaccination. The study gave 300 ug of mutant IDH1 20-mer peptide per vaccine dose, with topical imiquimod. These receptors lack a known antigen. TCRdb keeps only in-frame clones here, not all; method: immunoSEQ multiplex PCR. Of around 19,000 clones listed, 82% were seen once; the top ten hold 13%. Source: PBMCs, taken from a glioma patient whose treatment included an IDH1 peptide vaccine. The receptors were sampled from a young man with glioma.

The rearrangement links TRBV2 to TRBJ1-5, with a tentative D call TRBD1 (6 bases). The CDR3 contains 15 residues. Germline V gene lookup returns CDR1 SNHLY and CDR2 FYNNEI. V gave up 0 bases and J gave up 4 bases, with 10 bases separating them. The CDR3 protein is CASSEAEGGNQPQHF. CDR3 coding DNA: TGTGCCAGCAGTGAAGCCGAAGGGGGGAATCAGCCCCAGCATTTT.

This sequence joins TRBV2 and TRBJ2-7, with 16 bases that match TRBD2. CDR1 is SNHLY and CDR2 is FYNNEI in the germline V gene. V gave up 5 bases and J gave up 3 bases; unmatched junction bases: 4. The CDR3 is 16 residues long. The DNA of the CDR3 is TGTGCCAGCAGTAAAGGGACTAGCGGGGGGGTCTACGAGCAGTACTTC. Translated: CASSKGTSGGVYEQYF.

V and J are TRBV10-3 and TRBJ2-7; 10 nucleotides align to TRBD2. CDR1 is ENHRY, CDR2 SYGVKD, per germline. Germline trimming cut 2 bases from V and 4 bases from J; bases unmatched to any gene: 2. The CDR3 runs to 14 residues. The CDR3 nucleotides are TGTGCCATCAGTGAGGCTAGCGGGAGTTACGAGCAGTACTTC. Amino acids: CAISEASGSYEQYF.

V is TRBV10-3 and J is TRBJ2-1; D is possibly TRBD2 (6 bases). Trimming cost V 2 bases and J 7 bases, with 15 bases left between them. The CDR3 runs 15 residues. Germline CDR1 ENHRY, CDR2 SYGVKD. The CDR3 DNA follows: TGTGCCATCAGTGAGACGGGTCGGGCGGGAAATGAGCAGTTCTTC. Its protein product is CAISETGRAGNEQFF.

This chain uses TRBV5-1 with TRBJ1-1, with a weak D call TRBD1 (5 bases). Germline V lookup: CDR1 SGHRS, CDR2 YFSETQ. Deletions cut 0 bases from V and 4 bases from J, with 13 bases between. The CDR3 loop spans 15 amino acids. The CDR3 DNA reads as TGCGCCAGCAGCTTGGCCGGGGGATTGATCACTGAAGCTTTCTTT. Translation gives CASSLAGGLITEAFF.

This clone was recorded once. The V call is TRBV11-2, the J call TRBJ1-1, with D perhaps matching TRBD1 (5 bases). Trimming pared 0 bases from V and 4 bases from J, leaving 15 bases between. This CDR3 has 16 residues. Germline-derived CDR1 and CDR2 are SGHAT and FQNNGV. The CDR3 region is CASSLEVAGWGTEAFF. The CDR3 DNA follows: TGTGCCAGCAGCTTAGAGGTAGCAGGGTGGGGCACTGAAGCTTTCTTT.

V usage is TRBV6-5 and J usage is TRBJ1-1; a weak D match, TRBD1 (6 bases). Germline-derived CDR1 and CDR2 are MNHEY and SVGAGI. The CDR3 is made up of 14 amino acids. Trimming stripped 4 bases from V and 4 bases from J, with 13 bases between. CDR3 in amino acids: CASSLGARGTEAFF. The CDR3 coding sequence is TGTGCCAGCAGTTTGGGGGCCAGGGGCACTGAAGCTTTCTTT.

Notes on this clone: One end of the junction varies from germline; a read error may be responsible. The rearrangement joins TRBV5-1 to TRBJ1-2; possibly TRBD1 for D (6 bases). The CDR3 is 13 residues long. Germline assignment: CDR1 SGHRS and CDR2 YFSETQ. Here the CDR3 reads CASSLDSVYGYTF. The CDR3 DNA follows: TGCGCCAGTAGCTTGGACAGCGTCTATGGCTACACCTTC.

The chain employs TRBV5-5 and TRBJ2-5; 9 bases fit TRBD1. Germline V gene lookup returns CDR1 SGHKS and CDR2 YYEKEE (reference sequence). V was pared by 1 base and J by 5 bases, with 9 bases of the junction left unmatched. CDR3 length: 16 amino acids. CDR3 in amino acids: CASSLTGTGSRETQYF. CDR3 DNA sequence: TGTGCCAGCAGCTTGACCGGGACAGGGAGTCGGGAGACCCAGTACTTC.

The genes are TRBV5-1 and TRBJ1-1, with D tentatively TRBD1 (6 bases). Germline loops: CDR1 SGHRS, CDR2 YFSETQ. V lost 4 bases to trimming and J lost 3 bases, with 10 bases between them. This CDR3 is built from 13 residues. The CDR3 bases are TGCGCCAGCAGCGTGGGGGCGGACACTGAAGCTTTCTTT. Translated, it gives CASSVGADTEAFF.

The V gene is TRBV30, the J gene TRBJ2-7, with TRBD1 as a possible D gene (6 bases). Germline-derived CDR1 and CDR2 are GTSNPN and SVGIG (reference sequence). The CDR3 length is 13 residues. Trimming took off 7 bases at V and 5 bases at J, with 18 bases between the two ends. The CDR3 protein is CASGHANGDEQYF. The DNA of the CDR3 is TGTGCCTCGGGACACGCGAACGGGGACGAGCAGTACTTC.

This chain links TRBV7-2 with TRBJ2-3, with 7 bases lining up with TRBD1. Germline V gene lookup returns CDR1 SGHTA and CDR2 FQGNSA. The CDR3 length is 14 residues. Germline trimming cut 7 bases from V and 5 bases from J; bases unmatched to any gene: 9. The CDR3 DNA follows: TGTGCCAGCACGGGGACAGCTTTAGGAGATACGCAGTATTTT. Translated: CASTGTALGDTQYF. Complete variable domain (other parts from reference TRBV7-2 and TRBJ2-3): GAGVSQSPSNKVTEKGKDVELRCDPISGHTALYWYRQSLGQGLEFLIYFQGNSAPDKSGLPSDRFSAERTGGSVSTLTIQRTQQEDSAVYLCASTGTALGDTQYFGPGTRLTVL.

The CDR3 protein is CASSTGTTLQETQYF. The CDR3 bases are TGTGCCAGCAGTACTGGGACAACCCTCCAAGAGACCCAGTACTTC. This chain uses TRBV27 with TRBJ2-5; TRBD1 might be the D (6 bases). From germline, CDR1 is MNHEY and CDR2 SMNVEV (reference sequence). V lost 5 bases to trimming and J lost 1 base, with 14 bases between them. This CDR3 has 15 amino acids.

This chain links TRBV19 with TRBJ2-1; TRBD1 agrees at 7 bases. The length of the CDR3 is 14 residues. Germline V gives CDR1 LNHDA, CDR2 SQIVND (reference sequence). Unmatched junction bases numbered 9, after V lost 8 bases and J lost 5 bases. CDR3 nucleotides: TGTGCCAGTGCCAGGGGGACGGGAAACAATGAGCAGTTCTTC. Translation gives CASARGTGNNEQFF.

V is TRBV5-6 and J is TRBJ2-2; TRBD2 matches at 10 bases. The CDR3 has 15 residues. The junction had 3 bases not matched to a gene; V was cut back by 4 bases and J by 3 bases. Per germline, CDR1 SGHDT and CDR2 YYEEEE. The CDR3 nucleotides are TGTGCCAGCAGCCCAAGCGGGAGGGACACCGGGGAGCTGTTTTTT. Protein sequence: CASSPSGRDTGELFF.

CDR3 in amino acids: CASSLSGQGRAGELFF. DNA for the CDR3: TGCGCCAGCAGCTTGAGTGGGCAGGGAAGGGCCGGGGAGCTGTTTTTT. This chain joins TRBV5-1 and TRBJ2-2; maybe TRBD1 (5 bases). The CDR3 length is 16 residues. The V gene lost 1 base and the J gene lost 6 bases, with 16 bases spanning the gap. The germline gives CDR1 SGHRS, CDR2 YFSETQ.

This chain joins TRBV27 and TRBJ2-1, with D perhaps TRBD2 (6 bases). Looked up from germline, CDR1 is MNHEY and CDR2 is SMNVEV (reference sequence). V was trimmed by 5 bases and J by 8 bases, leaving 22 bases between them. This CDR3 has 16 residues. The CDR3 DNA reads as TGTGCCAGCAGTCCTCAAATGGGAGGACTCGGCGATGAGCAGTTCTTC. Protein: CASSPQMGGLGDEQFF.

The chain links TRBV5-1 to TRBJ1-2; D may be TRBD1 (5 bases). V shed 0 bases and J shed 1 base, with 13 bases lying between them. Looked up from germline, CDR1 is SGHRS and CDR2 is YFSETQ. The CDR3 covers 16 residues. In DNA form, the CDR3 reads TGCGCCAGCAGCTTGGAGCAGGGATTGGTTAACTATGGCTACACCTTC. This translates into CASSLEQGLVNYGYTF.

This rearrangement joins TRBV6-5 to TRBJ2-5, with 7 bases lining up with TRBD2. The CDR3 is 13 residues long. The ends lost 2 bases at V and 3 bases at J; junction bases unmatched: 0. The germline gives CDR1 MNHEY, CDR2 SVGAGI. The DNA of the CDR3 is TGTGCCAGCAGTTACAGCGGGGAAGAGACCCAGTACTTC. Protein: CASSYSGEETQYF.

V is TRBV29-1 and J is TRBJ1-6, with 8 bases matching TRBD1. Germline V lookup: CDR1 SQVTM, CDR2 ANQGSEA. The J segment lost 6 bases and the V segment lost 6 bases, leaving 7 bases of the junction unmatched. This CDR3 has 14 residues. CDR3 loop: CSVATGARNSPLHF. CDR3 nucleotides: TGCAGCGTGGCGACAGGGGCCCGTAATTCACCCCTCCACTTT.

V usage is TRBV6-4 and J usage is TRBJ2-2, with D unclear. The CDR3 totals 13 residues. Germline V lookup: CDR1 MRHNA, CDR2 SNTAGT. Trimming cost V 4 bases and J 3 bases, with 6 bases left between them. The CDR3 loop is CASSVRDTGELFF. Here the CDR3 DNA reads TGTGCCAGCAGTGTCCGGGACACCGGGGAGCTGTTTTTT.

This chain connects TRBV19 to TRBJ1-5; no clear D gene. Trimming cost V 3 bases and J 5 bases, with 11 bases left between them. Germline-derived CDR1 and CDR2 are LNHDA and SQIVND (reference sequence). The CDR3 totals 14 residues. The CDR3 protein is CASSIGGGYQPQHF. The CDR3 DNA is TGTGCCAGTAGTATCGGAGGCGGTTATCAGCCCCAGCATTTT.

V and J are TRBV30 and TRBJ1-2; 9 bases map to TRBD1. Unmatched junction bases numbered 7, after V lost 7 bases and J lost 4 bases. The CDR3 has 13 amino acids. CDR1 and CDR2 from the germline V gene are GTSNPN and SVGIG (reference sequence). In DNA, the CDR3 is TGTGCCTCCCAGACAGGGGGATCCTATGGCTACACCTTC. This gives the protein CASQTGGSYGYTF.

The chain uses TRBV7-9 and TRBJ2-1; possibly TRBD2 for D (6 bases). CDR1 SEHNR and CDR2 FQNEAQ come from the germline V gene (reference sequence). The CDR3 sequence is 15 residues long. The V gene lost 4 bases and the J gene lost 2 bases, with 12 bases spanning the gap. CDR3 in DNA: TGTGCCAGCAGCTCCCCCGCGGGGACCTACAATGAGCAGTTCTTC. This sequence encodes CASSSPAGTYNEQFF.

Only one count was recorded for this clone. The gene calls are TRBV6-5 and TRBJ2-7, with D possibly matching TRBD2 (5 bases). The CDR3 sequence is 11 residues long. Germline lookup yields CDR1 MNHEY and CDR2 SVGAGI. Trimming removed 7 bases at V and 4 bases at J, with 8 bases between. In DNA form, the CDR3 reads TGTGCCAGCATTCGGGGTTACGAGCAGTACTTC. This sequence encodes CASIRGYEQYF.

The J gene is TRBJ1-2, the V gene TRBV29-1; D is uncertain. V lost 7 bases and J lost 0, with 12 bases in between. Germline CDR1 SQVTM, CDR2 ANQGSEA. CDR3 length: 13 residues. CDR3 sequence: CSAVVLANYGYTF. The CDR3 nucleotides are TGCAGCGCCGTCGTGTTAGCTAACTATGGCTACACCTTC.

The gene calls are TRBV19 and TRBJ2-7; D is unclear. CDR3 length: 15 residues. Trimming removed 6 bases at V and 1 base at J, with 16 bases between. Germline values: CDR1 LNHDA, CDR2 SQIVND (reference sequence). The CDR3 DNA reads TGTGCCAGTAGCCGTGGATTGGTCACGTCCTACGAGCAGTACTTC. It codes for CASSRGLVTSYEQYF.

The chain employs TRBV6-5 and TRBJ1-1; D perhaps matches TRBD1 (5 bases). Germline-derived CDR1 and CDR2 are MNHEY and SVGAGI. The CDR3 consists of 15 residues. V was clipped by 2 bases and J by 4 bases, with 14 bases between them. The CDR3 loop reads CASSYTPGGSTEAFF. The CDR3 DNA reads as TGTGCCAGCAGTTACACGCCGGGGGGGAGCACTGAAGCTTTCTTT.

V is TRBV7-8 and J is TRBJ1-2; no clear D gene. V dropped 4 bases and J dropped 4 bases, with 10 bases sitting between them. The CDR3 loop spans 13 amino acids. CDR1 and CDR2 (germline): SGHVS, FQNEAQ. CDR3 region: CASSSGSPYGYTF. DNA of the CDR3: TGTGCCAGCAGCTCGGGGAGTCCCTATGGCTACACCTTC.